The clone carrying this TCR beta chain has a handful of counts. V was shortened by 7 bases and J by 6 bases, with 18 bases between the two germline ends. CDR3 size: 14 residues. Per germline, CDR1 LGHNT and CDR2 FRNRAP. Building the TCR beta libraries relied on iRepertoire HTBI primers, and CDR3 regions underwent Arm-PCR. TCRdb re-called the multiplex PCR reads through MiXCR, storing one row per CDR3 protein. The repertoire consists of approximately 400,000 distinct CDR3 sequences, with about 15% occurring once and the leading ten covering over 15%. The data derive from a study of regulatory T cells in long-lasting Graves disease. This sample's time point: newly diagnosed GD, antithyroid drugs for less than 3 months. PBMC-derived RNA was used for the TCR library. Investigators report Graves' disease was diagnosed under American Thyroid Association guidelines. The sample also formed part of further work on T cells in Graves' hyperthyroidism and ophthalmopathy.

This chain joins TRBV12-5 and TRBJ1-2; the D is unclear. This clonotype originated in a young woman with Graves disease. Source: peripheral blood mononuclear cells (PBMCs), taken at new diagnosis, from a patient treated with antithyroid drugs. The CDR3 sequence is CASARSTMWDGYTF. The CDR3, as DNA: TGTGCTAGTGCCCGTTCGACTATGTGGGATGGCTACACCTTC.